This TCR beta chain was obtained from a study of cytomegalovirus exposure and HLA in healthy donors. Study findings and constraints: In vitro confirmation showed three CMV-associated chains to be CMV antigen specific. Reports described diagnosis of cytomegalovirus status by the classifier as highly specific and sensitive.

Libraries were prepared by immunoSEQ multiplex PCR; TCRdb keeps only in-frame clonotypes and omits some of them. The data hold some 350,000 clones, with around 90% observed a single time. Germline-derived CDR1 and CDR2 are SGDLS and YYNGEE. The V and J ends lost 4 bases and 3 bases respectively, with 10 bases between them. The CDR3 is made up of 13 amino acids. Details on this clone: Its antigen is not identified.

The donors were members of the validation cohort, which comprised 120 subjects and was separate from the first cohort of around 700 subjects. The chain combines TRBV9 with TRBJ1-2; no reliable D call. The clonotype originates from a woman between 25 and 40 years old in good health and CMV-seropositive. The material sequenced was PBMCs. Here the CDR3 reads CASSPLTDYGYTF. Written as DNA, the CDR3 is TGTGCCAGCAGCCCCCTCACAGACTATGGCTACACCTTC. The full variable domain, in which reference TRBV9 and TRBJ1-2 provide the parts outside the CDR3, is DSGVTQTPKHLITATGQRVTLRCSPRSGDLSVYWYQQSLDQGLQFLIQYYNGEERAKGNILERFSAQQFPDLHSELNLSSLELGDSALYFCASSPLTDYGYTFGSGTRLTVV.